Listed below are T cell receptor beta chains from one sample, sequenced in a study of CD8+ T cells in alopecia areata. The repertoire was sequenced with immunoSEQ multiplex PCR; TCRdb's copy has only in-frame clones and lacks some. Among about 140,000 clones listed, 51% were seen once. Sample: CD4+ T cells sorted from blood, taken at week 0. The receptors shown here come from a human donor with alopecia areata. CDR3s include the opening cysteine and the closing phenylalanine or tryptophan.

j_call	v_call	cdr3_aa
TRBJ2-7	TRBV14	CASSQVGDSYEQYF
TRBJ1-4	TRBV30	CAWTPEANEKLFF
TRBJ1-5	TRBV18	CASSLEGRESQPQHF
TRBJ2-5	TRBV6-5	CASSLWGADETQYF
TRBJ2-3	TRBV4-2	CASSPKQGLGRDTQYF
TRBJ2-7	TRBV25-1	CASSDMTAYEQYF
TRBJ2-5	TRBV30	CAWSGGGQETQYF
TRBJ2-4	TRBV5-4	CASSLDKDKTKNIQYF
TRBJ2-6	TRBV5-1	CASSWRTETGTGYSGANVLTF
TRBJ2-3	TRBV30	CAWSVSDTQYF
TRBJ2-7	TRBV4-1	CASSQDADLSYEQYF
TRBJ1-4	TRBV11-2	CASSFTGPNEKLFF